This TCR beta chain was sequenced during a study of T cell repertoires in cytomegalovirus infection. Study findings and constraints: Public TCR beta family frequency separated CMV-and-HLA carriers, including in an independent cohort.

TCRdb itself ran the reads through MiXCR, one entry per CDR3 protein. This sample has 630,000 or so distinct CDR3 sequences, with approximately 24% found just once. Germline V CDR1 and CDR2: SGHDN, FVKESK. This CDR3 has 14 amino acids. J gave up 8 bases and V 6 bases, and 12 bases lay outside the gene matches. This clonotype was seen a handful of times. Its antigen is unknown. Specimen: CD8+ T cells from PBMCs. The sequence was collected from a human donor in good health (CMV status not recorded). Some clones in this sample may be carry-over from other donors' samples. The chain is built from TRBV14 and TRBJ1-1; 7 nucleotides agree with TRBD1. The CDR3 protein is CASSRFKGQKEAFF. The CDR3 nucleotides are TGTGCCAGCAGTCGCTTTAAGGGACAGAAAGAAGCTTTCTTT.